These 21 T cell receptor beta chains share one sample of origin, sequenced in a study of blood T cell repertoires in COVID-19. This table comes from immunoSEQ multiplex PCR, and its TCRdb copy is limited to in-frame clones, with some not included. The sample shows roughly 370,000 clones, about 83% of them seen only once. Sequenced: PBMCs or T cells enriched from blood (not recorded which). These receptors were obtained from a woman between 50 and 59 years old who had recovered from COVID-19.

The chain has TRBV7-2 and TRBJ1-5; D is undetermined. This CDR3 has 13 residues. Trimming pared 3 bases from V and 5 bases from J, leaving 8 bases between. CDR1 and CDR2 from the germline V gene are SGHTA and FQGNSA. CDR3: CASSFASDQPQHF. As DNA, the CDR3 is TGTGCCAGCAGCTTTGCATCAGATCAGCCCCAGCATTTT. Full variable domain (outside the CDR3, taken from reference TRBV7-2 and TRBJ1-5): GAGVSQSPSNKVTEKGKDVELRCDPISGHTALYWYRQSLGQGLEFLIYFQGNSAPDKSGLPSDRFSAERTGGSVSTLTIQRTQQEDSAVYLCASSFASDQPQHFGDGTRLSIL.

This rearrangement joins TRBV30 to TRBJ2-3; 8 positions match TRBD1. This CDR3 has 17 residues. The V gene's germline CDR1 is GTSNPN and CDR2 SVGIG (reference sequence). Unmatched junction bases numbered 14, after V lost 2 bases and J lost 4 bases. The CDR3: CAWSKGLGTGSADTQYF. The CDR3 nucleotides read TGTGCCTGGAGTAAAGGTTTAGGGACAGGATCAGCAGATACGCAGTATTTT.

The rearrangement joins TRBV7-2 to TRBJ2-3; perhaps TRBD2 as D (5 bases). With 1 base removed from V and 6 bases from J, the gap between germline ends came to 14 bases. The CDR3 consists of 15 residues. Germline-derived CDR1 and CDR2 are SGHTA and FQGNSA. As DNA, the CDR3 is TGTGCCAGCAGCTTAGGTCCCGGGGATGGGGATACGCAGTATTTT. Protein: CASSLGPGDGDTQYF.

This clone showed up just a few times. The V gene is TRBV28, the J gene TRBJ1-2, with a weak D call TRBD1 (5 bases). This CDR3 contains 13 residues. V lost 6 bases and J lost 3, with 11 bases in between. Germline V gene data show CDR1 as MDHEN and CDR2 as SYDVKM. CDR3 nucleotide sequence: TGTGCCAGCAGGTTCAGGGTCGACTATGGCTACACCTTC. Protein sequence: CASRFRVDYGYTF.

The chain joins TRBV30 to TRBJ2-7, with D unresolved. CDR3 size: 13 residues. Germline V gene sequence: CDR1 GTSNPN, CDR2 SVGIG (reference sequence). The germline V and J ends were trimmed by 3 bases and 3 bases, with 12 bases remaining between them. CDR3 sequence reads: CAWSLGHGYEQYF. The DNA of the CDR3 is TGTGCCTGGAGCCTCGGTCACGGCTACGAGCAGTACTTC.

V gene TRBV12-3 or TRBV12-4 combines with J gene TRBJ1-4; the D gene is possibly TRBD1 (6 bases). V lost 0 bases and J 7 bases, leaving 6 bases between the germline ends. This CDR3 is built from 13 residues. CDR3 amino acids: CASSLAGGEKLFF. The CDR3 DNA sequence: TGTGCCAGCAGTTTAGCAGGGGGTGAAAAACTGTTTTTT.

V is TRBV7-9 and J is TRBJ1-3; no reliable D call. Germline V lookup: CDR1 SEHNR, CDR2 FQNEAQ (reference sequence). V lost 1 base to trimming and J lost 8 bases, with 15 bases between them. The CDR3 spans 15 residues. The CDR3 reads CASSLDWVVGDTIYF. CDR3 nucleotides: TGTGCCAGCAGCTTAGACTGGGTAGTCGGGGACACCATATATTTT.

The chain couples TRBV6-5 to TRBJ2-5; D might be TRBD2 (6 bases). CDR3 length: 15 amino acids. From germline, CDR1 is MNHEY and CDR2 SVGAGI. Trimming cost V 6 bases and J 2 bases, with 16 bases left between them. CDR3 nucleotides: TGTGCCAGCAGAACCGTGGGTCGGGGGCAAGAGACCCAGTACTTC. Its protein is CASRTVGRGQETQYF.

This chain uses TRBV30 with TRBJ2-1; tentative D call: TRBD1 (5 bases). Trimming took 3 bases from V and 5 from J, leaving 11 bases between them. The CDR3 contains 13 residues. The germline V gene encodes CDR1 GTSNPN and CDR2 SVGIG (reference sequence). The CDR3 reads CAWRPGANNEQFF. The CDR3 region has the DNA TGTGCCTGGAGACCTGGGGCGAACAATGAGCAGTTCTTC.

J is TRBJ1-5 and V is TRBV28; TRBD1 matches 8 bases. The CDR3 loop spans 15 amino acids. The germline gives CDR1 MDHEN, CDR2 SYDVKM. Trimming at V came to 2 bases and at J to 7 bases, leaving 7 bases not matched to a gene. The CDR3 reads CASSLGAGGSQPQHF. In nucleotides, the CDR3 is TGTGCCAGCAGTTTAGGGGCAGGGGGCAGCCAGCCCCAGCATTTT. The full variable domain, in which reference TRBV28 and TRBJ1-5 provide the parts outside the CDR3, is DVKVTQSSRYLVKRTGEKVFLECVQDMDHENMFWYRQDPGLGLRLIYFSYDVKMKEKGDIPEGYSVSREKKERFSLILESASTNQTSMYLCASSLGAGGSQPQHFGDGTRLSIL.

In nucleotides, the CDR3 is TGTGCTAGTGAAGGGGACAGCTTCACTGAAGCTTTCTTT. Its protein product is CASEGDSFTEAFF. The chain combines TRBV12-5 with TRBJ1-1, with TRBD1 matching over 7 bases. CDR1 and CDR2 from the germline V gene are LGHNT and FRNRAP. This CDR3 spans 13 amino acids. J lost 4 bases, V lost 7 bases, and 6 bases had no gene match.

This clone was observed a handful of times. V usage is TRBV12-3 or TRBV12-4 and J usage is TRBJ1-1, with D perhaps matching TRBD1 (5 bases). V shed 8 bases and J shed 7 bases, with 14 bases lying between them. CDR3 length equals 12 residues. The CDR3 DNA reads TGTGCCAGCTCGATATGGAGGGGTGAAGCTTTCTTT. It codes for CASSIWRGEAFF.

CDR3 region: CASAGGTENTEAFF. In DNA, the CDR3 is TGTGCCAGCGCGGGGGGGACGGAGAACACTGAAGCTTTCTTT. V and J are TRBV11-2 and TRBJ1-1; tentatively, D is TRBD1 (5 bases). V was clipped by 8 bases and J by 1 base, with 14 bases between them. Germline V gives CDR1 SGHAT, CDR2 FQNNGV. The CDR3 sequence is 14 residues long.

This chain links TRBV7-9 with TRBJ1-2; 7 nucleotides agree with TRBD1. The CDR3 runs to 16 residues. Trimming cost V 3 bases and J 10 bases; bases outside gene matches: 17. CDR1 and CDR2 from the germline V gene are SEHNR and FQNEAQ (reference sequence). The DNA for the CDR3 is TGTGCCAGCAGCTTGCGCTCGGGACAGTCCCTCTTGTACTACACCTTC. Its protein product is CASSLRSGQSLLYYTF.

This chain uses TRBV5-4 with TRBJ1-1, with D possibly matching TRBD1 (5 bases). This CDR3 is 12 amino acids long. Per the germline V gene, CDR1 is SGHNT and CDR2 is YYREEE (reference sequence). V gave up 5 bases and J gave up 4 bases, with 9 bases separating them. CDR3 bases: TGTGCCAGCAGTACCGGGGGCACTGAAGCTTTCTTT. Translated, it gives CASSTGGTEAFF.

The gene calls are TRBV4-1 and TRBJ1-4; D gene uncertain. Trimming cost V 1 base and J 12 bases, with 9 bases left between them. Germline assignment: CDR1 MGHRA and CDR2 YSYEKL. CDR3 length: 12 amino acids. The CDR3 nucleotides are TGCGCCAGCAGCCAAGTCGCCTCGGAACTGTTTTTT. Its protein is CASSQVASELFF.

The V gene is TRBV9, the J gene TRBJ2-7; no clear D gene. The CDR3 extends over 13 amino acids. V lost 0 bases to trimming and J lost 0 bases, with 4 bases between them. Per the germline V gene, CDR1 is SGDLS and CDR2 is YYNGEE. CDR3: CASSVDSSYEQYF. CDR3 DNA: TGTGCCAGCAGCGTAGACAGCTCCTACGAGCAGTACTTC.

This clone appeared a single time. The sample carries other DNA sequences with the same CDR3. The chain joins TRBV12-3 or TRBV12-4 to TRBJ1-2; D gene ambiguous. V was cut by 1 base and J by 3 bases, with 6 bases left in between. This CDR3 region has 13 residues. CDR3 amino acids: CASSLDSDYGYTF. In DNA form, the CDR3 reads TGTGCCAGCAGTTTAGATTCGGACTATGGCTACACCTTC.

The sample holds one count of this clone. The rearrangement uses TRBV9 and TRBJ1-6; TRBD1 aligns across 7 bases. The CDR3 loop spans 15 amino acids. The germline CDR1 and CDR2 sequences are SGDLS and YYNGEE. J lost 6 bases, V lost 2 bases, and 5 bases had no gene match. The CDR3 nucleotides are TGTGCCAGCAGCGTCACACAGGGGACTAATTCACCCCTCCACTTT. This translates into CASSVTQGTNSPLHF. The variable domain in full, with the rest retrieved from reference TRBV9 and TRBJ1-6, is DSGVTQTPKHLITATGQRVTLRCSPRSGDLSVYWYQQSLDQGLQFLIQYYNGEERAKGNILERFSAQQFPDLHSELNLSSLELGDSALYFCASSVTQGTNSPLHFGNGTRLTVT.

The V and J genes are TRBV5-4 and TRBJ2-3, with 10 bases matching TRBD2. Germline CDR1 is SGHNT and CDR2 is YYREEE (reference sequence). The J segment lost 2 bases and the V segment lost 2 bases, leaving 8 bases of the junction unmatched. The CDR3 loop spans 17 amino acids. DNA of the CDR3: TGTGCCAGCAGCTTTCCCAGCGGGGGGGGATACACAGATACGCAGTATTTT. Its translation is CASSFPSGGGYTDTQYF. Using reference TRBV5-4 and TRBJ2-3 for the parts outside the CDR3, the full variable domain is ETGVTQSPTHLIKTRGQQVTLRCSSQSGHNTVSWYQQALGQGPQFIFQYYREEENGRGNFPPRFSGLQFPNYSSELNVNALELDDSALYLCASSFPSGGGYTDTQYFGPGTRLTVL.

V and J are TRBV3-1 (or the pseudogene TRBV3-2) and TRBJ2-2, with unresolved D. CDR1 and CDR2 from the germline V gene are LGHDT and YNNKEL (reference sequence). There are 15 residues in the CDR3. The ends were cut back, 2 bases at V and 4 bases at J, with 11 bases in the middle. This CDR3 is CASSQSGSLTGELFF. The CDR3 DNA reads as TGTGCCAGCAGCCAATCCGGGTCGCTCACCGGGGAGCTGTTTTTT.